One sample yielded the 10 T cell receptor beta chains listed below, sequenced in a study of somatic mutations in cytotoxic T cells in rheumatoid arthritis. TCRdb's copy holds only in-frame clones and misses some; the assay was immunoSEQ multiplex PCR. This sample has almost 20,000 clones, with about nine tenths found just once. The sequenced material came from CD8+ T cells sorted from blood. Receptors originate from a man aged 40-49 years in good health.

The V gene is TRBV4-1, the J gene TRBJ1-4; 7 nucleotides line up with TRBD1. CDR3 size: 20 residues. With V trimmed by 0 bases and J by 3 bases, 16 bases remained unmatched. Germline V gene data show CDR1 as MGHRA and CDR2 as YSYEKL. As DNA, the CDR3 is TGCGCCAGCAGCCAAGAGAGGGGGGATGACAGGGATCGGGCTAATGAAAAACTGTTTTTT. Its translation: CASSQERGDDRDRANEKLFF.

The V and J genes are TRBV27 and TRBJ1-2, with D hard to call. The CDR3 consists of 14 residues. Trimming took off 6 bases at V and 5 bases at J, with 16 bases between the two ends. Germline loops: CDR1 MNHEY, CDR2 SMNVEV (reference sequence). For the CDR3, the DNA is TGTGCCAGCAGGAAGACTTTGCCCCTTTATGGCTACACCTTC. This sequence encodes CASRKTLPLYGYTF.

This clone came up once. J is TRBJ1-5 and V is TRBV27, with D hard to call. The CDR3 runs to 13 residues. The germline gives CDR1 MNHEY, CDR2 SMNVEV (reference sequence). Trimming shortened V by 2 bases and J by 2 bases, and 4 bases separated the two germline ends. CDR3: CASSLGRNQPQHF. The CDR3 region has the DNA TGTGCCAGCAGTTTAGGTCGCAATCAGCCCCAGCATTTT.

This chain links TRBV7-2 with TRBJ2-1; 16 nucleotides agree with TRBD2. The V gene end was trimmed by 5 bases and the J gene end by 7 bases; junction bases not matched to a gene: 11. The CDR3 is made up of 18 amino acids. The germline V gene encodes CDR1 SGHTA and CDR2 FQGNSA. The DNA for the CDR3 is TGTGCCAGCAGCCCGCCGGGACTAGCGGGAGGGCTCCGTAATGAGCAGTTCTTC. Its translation is CASSPPGLAGGLRNEQFF.

The V call is TRBV27, the J call TRBJ2-7, with TRBD2 matching 9 bases. From germline, CDR1 is MNHEY and CDR2 SMNVEV (reference sequence). The J segment lost 7 bases and the V segment lost 5 bases, leaving 15 bases of the junction unmatched. The CDR3 runs to 16 residues. This CDR3 is CASSPAPARLAGEQYF. The CDR3 nucleotides read TGTGCCAGCAGTCCGGCCCCAGCTAGGCTAGCGGGAGAGCAGTACTTC.

This rearrangement joins TRBV7-3 to TRBJ2-1; D is perhaps TRBD2 (6 bases). V gave up 4 bases and J gave up 5 bases, with 18 bases separating them. Germline V CDR1 and CDR2: SGHTA, FQGTGA. This CDR3 is built from 16 residues. The CDR3 region has the DNA TGTGCCAGCAGCTCAAGCTTAGCTAGCGCTAACAATGAGCAGTTCTTC. Its protein is CASSSSLASANNEQFF.

The rearrangement links TRBV18 to TRBJ2-1; weak D call: TRBD2 (6 bases). The CDR3 has 14 amino acids. The germline CDR1 and CDR2 sequences are KGHSH and LQKENI. Trimming removed 6 bases from V and 7 bases from J, with 16 bases in between. The CDR3 here is CASSLGGLINEQFF. For the CDR3, the DNA is TGTGCCAGCTCTCTGGGGGGACTCATTAATGAGCAGTTCTTC.

This sequence joins TRBV12-5 and TRBJ2-2; a weak D match, TRBD2 (7 bases). The V and J ends lost 3 bases and 4 bases respectively, with 15 bases between them. Germline CDR1 and CDR2: LGHNT and FRNRAP. This CDR3 has 16 amino acids. DNA of the CDR3: TGTGCTAGTGGTTTCGGTGCGGGGGCAAGCACCGGGGAGCTGTTTTTT. This encodes CASGFGAGASTGELFF.

The chain has TRBV6-5 and TRBJ2-7, with 7 bases identical to TRBD1. After removal of 2 bases from V and 6 bases from J, the junction contained 4 bases not matched to a gene. The CDR3 is 13 amino acids. Germline CDR1 reads MNHEY; CDR2 reads SVGAGI. The CDR3 here is CASSYEGAGEQYF. In DNA form, the CDR3 reads TGTGCCAGCAGTTACGAGGGGGCTGGCGAGCAGTACTTC.

This clone was counted once. Other DNA sequences within the sample encode an identical CDR3. The chain uses TRBV4-3 and TRBJ2-5; no clear D gene. CDR1 and CDR2 (germline): LGHNA, YSLEER. The CDR3 runs 15 residues. Trimming took off 0 bases at V and 1 base at J, with 9 bases between the two ends. The CDR3 here is CASSQDPLGQETQYF. CDR3 DNA: TGCGCCAGCAGCCAAGATCCTCTGGGCCAAGAGACCCAGTACTTC.